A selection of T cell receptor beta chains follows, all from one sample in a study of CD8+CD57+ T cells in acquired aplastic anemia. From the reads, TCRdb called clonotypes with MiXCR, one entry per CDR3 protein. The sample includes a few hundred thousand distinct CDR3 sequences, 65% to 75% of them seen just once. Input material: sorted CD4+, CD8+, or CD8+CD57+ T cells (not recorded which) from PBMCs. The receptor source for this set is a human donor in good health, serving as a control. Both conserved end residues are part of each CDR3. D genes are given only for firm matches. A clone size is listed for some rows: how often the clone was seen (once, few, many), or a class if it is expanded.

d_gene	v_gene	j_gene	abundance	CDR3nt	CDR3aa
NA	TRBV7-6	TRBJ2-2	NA	TGTGCCAGCAGCGTACTAGGCCCGATCCACACCGGGGAGCTGTTTTTT	CASSVLGPIHTGELFF
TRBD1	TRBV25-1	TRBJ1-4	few	TGTGCCAGCAGTGTCGTGGGTCAGGGGGCCGGAAAACTGTTTTTT	CASSVVGQGAGKLFF
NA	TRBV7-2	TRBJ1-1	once	TGTGCCAGCAGCCGGCGGAGCAGAAGAGACCCAGTACTTTTCTTT	CASSRRSRRDPVLFF
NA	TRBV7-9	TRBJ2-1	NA	TGTGCCAGCAGCTTACGAGCGACAGGACACTATGGCTACGAGCAGTTCTTC	CASSLRATGHYGYEQFF
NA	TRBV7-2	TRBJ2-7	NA	TGTGCCAGCAGCTTGAGGGACGACTCCTACGAGCAGTACTTC	CASSLRDDSYEQYF
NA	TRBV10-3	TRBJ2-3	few	TGTGCCATCAGTGAGTCCAGGGTAGGCACAGATACGCAGTATTTT	CAISESRVGTDTQYF
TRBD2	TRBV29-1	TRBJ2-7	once	TGCAGCACGCTGATAGCGCCGGGGGGATACACGCAGTACTTC	CSTLIAPGGYTQYF
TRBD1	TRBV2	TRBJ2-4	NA	TGTGCCAGCAGTGATAAGTACAGGGGGCAAAGCATTCAGTACTTC	CASSDKYRGQSIQYF
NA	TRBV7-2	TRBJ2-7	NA	TGTGCCAGCAGCCGGCAACGAGCGCTGTACGAGCATTACTTC	CASSRQRALYEHYF
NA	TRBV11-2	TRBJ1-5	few	TGTGCCAGCGAGGGGGGCGGAGACAGATTTGGCAATCAGCCCCAGCATTTT	CASEGGGDRFGNQPQHF
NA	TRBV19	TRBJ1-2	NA	TGTGCCAGTAGTATCCAGGGCACATATGGCTACACCTTC	CASSIQGTYGYTF
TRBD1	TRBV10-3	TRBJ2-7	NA	TGTGCCATCAGCGCTCCGGGACAGACCTACGAGCAGTACTTC	CAISAPGQTYEQYF
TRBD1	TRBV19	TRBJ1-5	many	TGTGCCAGTAACAGTGGGACAGGGTCAGGAGGACAGCCCCAGCATTTT	CASNSGTGSGGQPQHF
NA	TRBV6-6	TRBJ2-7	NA	TGTGCCAGCAGTTACGGGACGGACTACGAGCAGTACTTC	CASSYGTDYEQYF
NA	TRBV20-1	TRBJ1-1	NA	TGCAGTGCTAGGGCAGACTTAATCGGAGGGAACACTGAAGCTTTCTTT	CSARADLIGGNTEAFF
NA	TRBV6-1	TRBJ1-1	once	TGTGCCAGCAGGACCCACGCTGTCGAGAACACTGAAGCTTTCTTT	CASRTHAVENTEAFF
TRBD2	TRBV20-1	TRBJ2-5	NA	TGCGGTGCTAGCGGGGGGCGGGAGACCCAGTACTTC	CGASGGRETQYF
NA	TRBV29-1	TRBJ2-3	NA	TGCAGCGCCAGTTTGCGGGGTGACGCAGATACGCAGTATTTT	CSASLRGDADTQYF
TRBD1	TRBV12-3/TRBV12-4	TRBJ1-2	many	TGTGCCAACAAGCGACAGGGGGCAGTTGGCTACACCTTC	CANKRQGAVGYTF
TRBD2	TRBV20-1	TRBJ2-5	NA	TGCAGTGCTAACCGGGGACTAGCGGGGGCCGAGACCCAGTACTTC	CSANRGLAGAETQYF
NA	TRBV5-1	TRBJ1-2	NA	TGCGCCAGCGGCTCCGAAGGACAGATATATGGCTACACCTTC	CASGSEGQIYGYTF
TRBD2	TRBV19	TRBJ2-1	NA	TGTGCCAGTAGTATTCTAGCGGGAGGGCCGGAGTTCTTC	CASSILAGGPEFF
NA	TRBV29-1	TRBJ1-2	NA	TGCAGCGTTGGGACTAAGACGAATGGCTCCACCTTC	CSVGTKTNGSTF
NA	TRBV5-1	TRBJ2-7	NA	TGCGCCAGAGGTTCCGCTCACCGTGCCAACGAGCAGTACTTC	CARGSAHRANEQYF
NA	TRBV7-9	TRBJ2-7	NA	TGTGCCAGCAGCTTATCTGCAGGGAGCCAAGAGACGCAGTTC	CASSLSAGSQETQF
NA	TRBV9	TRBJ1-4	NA	TGTGCCAGCAGCTGGACGGCTACGTCAAATCTGTTTTTT	CASSWTATSNLFF
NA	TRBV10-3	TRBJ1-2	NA	TGTGCCATCAGTGGTGCAGATCCCGGATCCAGCTCCTACAATGAGCATGGCTACACCTTC	CAISGADPGSSSYNEHGYTF
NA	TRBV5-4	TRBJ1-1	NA	TGCGCCAGCAGCCCGGATAGTTCTAACACTGAAGCTTTCTTT	CASSPDSSNTEAFF
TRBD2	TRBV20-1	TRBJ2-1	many	TGCAGTGCTTCTTTAACGGGGGGTGTTTATGCGCAGTTCTTC	CSASLTGGVYAQFF
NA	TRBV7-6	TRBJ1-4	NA	TGTGCCAGCAGCTTAACATATAGCAATCAGCCCCAGCATTTTTTT	CASSLTYSNQPQHFF
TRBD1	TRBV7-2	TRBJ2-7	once	TGTGCCAGCAGGCTCGATCCGGGACAGGGGTTCGAGCAGTACTTC	CASRLDPGQGFEQYF
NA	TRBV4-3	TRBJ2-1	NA	TGCGCCAGCAGCAAAGGGGGGTCCTACAATGAGCAGTTCTTC	CASSKGGSYNEQFF
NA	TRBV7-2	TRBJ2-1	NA	TGTGCCAGCAGCGCCGCAATAGGATCACCCCTCCACTTTAATGAGCAGTTCTTC	CASSAAIGSPLHFNEQFF
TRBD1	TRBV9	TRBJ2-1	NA	TGTGCCAGCAGTGATACACAGGGGTATAATTCACCCCATGAGCAGTTCTTC	CASSDTQGYNSPHEQFF
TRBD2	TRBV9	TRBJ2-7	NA	TGTGCCAGCAGCCAGCGGGGACTAGCGGGGGAAGAGACCTTC	CASSQRGLAGEETF
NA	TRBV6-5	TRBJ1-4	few	TGTGCCAGCAGTTATAGAGGGCCCTTTGAAAAACTGTTTTTT	CASSYRGPFEKLFF
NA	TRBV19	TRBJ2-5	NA	TGTGCCAGTAGTATAGGAAGGGTTCGGGAGACCCAGTACTTC	CASSIGRVRETQYF
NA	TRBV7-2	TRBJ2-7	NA	TGTGCCAGCAGCTTAGGAGAACAGGCGTACCACGCGCAGTACTTC	CASSLGEQAYHAQYF
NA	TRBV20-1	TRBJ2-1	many	TGCAGTGCTCCCGGGGAAATCGACAATGAGCAGTTCTTC	CSAPGEIDNEQFF
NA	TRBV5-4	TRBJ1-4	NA	TGTGCCAGCAGCCGACTGACTATTTCAACTAATGAAAAACTGTTTTTT	CASSRLTISTNEKLFF
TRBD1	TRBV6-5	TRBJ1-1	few	TGTGCCAGCAGTTTTCTTACAGGGGGTCTAGGTATTACTGAAGCTTTCTTT	CASSFLTGGLGITEAFF
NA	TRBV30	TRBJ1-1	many	TGTGCCTGGAGCGTGGGTAAAGGGCTGAACACTGAAGCTTTCTTT	CAWSVGKGLNTEAFF
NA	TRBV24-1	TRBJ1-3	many	TGTGCCACCAGTGATACGGACATAACGGGTGGAAACACCATATATTTT	CATSDTDITGGNTIYF
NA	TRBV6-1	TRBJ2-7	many	TGTGCCAGCAGTGAAGGCCGAGCGAAAGGGAAGCAGTACTTC	CASSEGRAKGKQYF
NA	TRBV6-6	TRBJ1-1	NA	TGTGCCAGCGTCCCGGCTATTAGGGCTGAAGCTTTCTTT	CASVPAIRAEAFF
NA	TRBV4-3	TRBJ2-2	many	TGCGCCAGCAGCCAAGATTGGTCGGGAAACACCGGGGAGCTGTTTTTT	CASSQDWSGNTGELFF
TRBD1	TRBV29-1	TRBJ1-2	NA	TGCAGCGTTGAAGCAGGGGACAGGGGCCCTGGCTACACCTTC	CSVEAGDRGPGYTF
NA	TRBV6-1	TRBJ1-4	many	TGTGCCAGCTCGCAGGGGTCGAGTCGTGAAAAACTGTTTTTT	CASSQGSSREKLFF
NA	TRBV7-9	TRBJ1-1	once	TGTGCCACCAGCCGCGGACAGCAGACACCCCTACACTTCTTT	CATSRGQQTPLHFF